The source of this T cell receptor beta chain is a study of blood T cells in healthy people across ages. The second PCR ran 7 to 11 cycles with a sample-barcoded 5' primer and J-beta primers. The template-switch adaptor was a 5' adaptor with 12 random nucleotides. It tagged each cDNA molecule. TCRdb fed the 5' RACE reads into MiXCR, producing one record per CDR3 protein. The top ten hold 6.5% to 8% of the sample, which has over a million distinct CDR3 sequences, 59% seen once. CDR1 and CDR2 (germline): SEHNR, FQNEAQ (reference sequence). CDR3 length: 12 residues. V was clipped by 6 bases and J by 5 bases, with 10 bases between them. This clonotype has only a few counts.

The material sequenced was blood. This receptor was obtained from a man aged 18 to 30 in good health. The genes are TRBV7-9 and TRBJ1-2; tentative D call: TRBD1 (5 bases). CDR3 nucleotides: TGTGCCAGCAGATCGCCAGGGTATGGCTACACCTTC. This sequence encodes CASRSPGYGYTF.